One and the same sample provided the 27 T cell receptor beta chains below, sequenced in a study of shared clonotypes between healthy human individuals. Assay: immunoSEQ multiplex PCR; the TCRdb copy retains only in-frame clones and omits some. The sample lists about 870,000 clones; around 93% were seen once. CD45RO-negative CD8 cells positively selected for CCR7 made up the naive population, which excluded terminally differentiated effector memory CD45RA+ cells. Material: naive CD8+ T cells sorted from blood. The receptors derive from a man aged 25-40 years in good health.

The V and J genes are TRBV4-1 and TRBJ1-1; D is possibly TRBD1 (5 bases). From germline, CDR1 is MGHRA and CDR2 YSYEKL. With 4 bases removed from V and 1 base from J, the gap between germline ends came to 13 bases. The CDR3 is 15 residues long. The CDR3 protein is CASSPGLDRNTEAFF. The CDR3 DNA sequence: TGCGCCAGCAGCCCCGGCTTAGACAGGAACACTGAAGCTTTCTTT.

The V gene is TRBV6-5, the J gene TRBJ2-5, with 9 bases identical to TRBD2. The germline V gene has CDR1 MNHEY and CDR2 SVGAGI. The CDR3 contains 15 residues. J lost 2 bases, V lost 4 bases, and 5 bases had no gene match. CDR3: CASSFRLAGQETQYF. CDR3 DNA sequence: TGTGCCAGCAGTTTCCGGCTAGCGGGGCAAGAGACCCAGTACTTC.

The chain links TRBV4-1 to TRBJ2-2; D call uncertain. The CDR3 covers 13 residues. From germline, CDR1 is MGHRA and CDR2 YSYEKL. With 0 bases removed from V and 5 bases from J, the gap between germline ends came to 4 bases. CDR3: CASSQEPTGELFF. The CDR3 DNA follows: TGCGCCAGCAGCCAAGAGCCGACCGGGGAGCTGTTTTTT.

J is TRBJ2-7 and V is TRBV28; D not resolved. Germline-derived CDR1 and CDR2 are MDHEN and SYDVKM. V was shortened by 4 bases and J by 0 bases, with 4 bases between the two germline ends. CDR3 size: 12 residues. This chain's CDR3 is CASSWTSYEQYF. The CDR3 nucleotides read TGTGCCAGCAGTTGGACCTCCTACGAGCAGTACTTC.

The CDR3 DNA is TGTGCCAGCAGCTCTCGCCGCGAAACTAGCGGGGTTAACGAGCAGTACTTC. Its protein product is CASSSRRETSGVNEQYF. This chain links TRBV13 with TRBJ2-7; TRBD2 matches 10 bases. The CDR3 is 17 amino acids. CDR1 and CDR2 from the germline V gene are PRHDT and FYEKMQ (reference sequence). The ends lost 4 bases at V and 5 bases at J; junction bases unmatched: 14.

In this sample, this clone turned up a few times. This rearrangement joins TRBV6-1 to TRBJ2-7; a weak D match, TRBD1 (6 bases). The CDR3 contains 15 residues. The germline V gene has CDR1 MNHNS and CDR2 SASEGT. Trimming stripped 2 bases from V and 0 bases from J, with 11 bases between. In DNA form, the CDR3 reads TGTGCCAGCAGTGAACGGGACACGATCTCCTACGAGCAGTACTTC. Encoded protein: CASSERDTISYEQYF.

Note on this clone: The same CDR3 arises from other DNA sequences in this sample as well. V gene TRBV27 combines with J gene TRBJ2-7, with 8 bases aligning to TRBD2. Germline V CDR1 and CDR2: MNHEY, SMNVEV (reference sequence). CDR3 size: 15 residues. V lost 0 bases and J lost 3; bases outside the gene matches: 4. CDR3 region: CASSLSAGGLYEQYF. In nucleotides, the CDR3 is TGTGCCAGCAGTTTATCGGCGGGAGGTCTCTACGAGCAGTACTTC.

The V call is TRBV5-6, the J call TRBJ2-7, with 8 bases that match TRBD1. J was trimmed by 3 bases and V by 3 bases; bases with no gene match: 8. Germline V CDR1 and CDR2: SGHDT, YYEEEE. The CDR3 runs 15 residues. The CDR3 here is CASSSSSGQDYEQYF. CDR3 nucleotide sequence: TGTGCCAGCAGCTCATCCTCGGGACAGGACTACGAGCAGTACTTC.

This chain uses TRBV7-8 with TRBJ2-1, with D perhaps matching TRBD2 (6 bases). Germline CDR1 reads SGHVS; CDR2 reads FQNEAQ. This CDR3 is 16 amino acids long. V lost 2 bases, J lost 0 bases, and 11 bases lay in between. This CDR3 is CASSLSVADSYNEQFF. DNA for the CDR3: TGTGCCAGCAGCTTATCCGTAGCGGACTCCTACAATGAGCAGTTCTTC. Full variable domain (missing parts from reference TRBV7-8 and TRBJ2-1): GAGVSQSPRYKVAKRGQDVALRCDPISGHVSLFWYQQALGQGPEFLTYFQNEAQLDKSGLPSDRFFAERPEGSVSTLKIQRTQQEDSAVYLCASSLSVADSYNEQFFGPGTRLTVL.

The chain uses TRBV27 and TRBJ1-5; D not resolved. Trimming took off 3 bases at V and 5 bases at J, with 5 bases between the two ends. The CDR3 length is 12 residues. Germline lookup yields CDR1 MNHEY and CDR2 SMNVEV (reference sequence). The CDR3 nucleotides read TGTGCCAGCAGTTTGAAGGATCAGCCCCAGCATTTT. Translating gives CASSLKDQPQHF.

Comments on this clone: Other DNA variants within this sample encode the same CDR3. The V gene is TRBV11-2, the J gene TRBJ2-7, with D unresolved. Germline loops: CDR1 SGHAT, CDR2 FQNNGV. There are 10 residues in the CDR3. The V end was cut by 1 base, the J end by 6 bases, with 1 base between. The DNA for the CDR3 is TGTGCCAGCAGCTTAGGCGAGCAGTACTTC. Amino acid sequence: CASSLGEQYF.

The chain combines TRBV28 with TRBJ2-7; TRBD2 matches 8 bases. The V segment lost 3 bases and the J segment 0 bases; nucleotides outside the gene matches: 19. The germline V gene has CDR1 MDHEN and CDR2 SYDVKM. The CDR3 length is 20 residues. The CDR3 here is CASSFPASGYRTRSSYEQYF. In nucleotides, the CDR3 is TGTGCCAGCAGTTTCCCGGCTAGCGGGTATCGAACGAGGAGCTCCTACGAGCAGTACTTC. The full variable domain, with the rest looked up from reference TRBV28 and TRBJ2-7, is DVKVTQSSRYLVKRTGEKVFLECVQDMDHENMFWYRQDPGLGLRLIYFSYDVKMKEKGDIPEGYSVSREKKERFSLILESASTNQTSMYLCASSFPASGYRTRSSYEQYFGPGTRLTVT.

Only one count was recorded for this clone. This chain links TRBV7-2 with TRBJ2-7; 13 bases are shared with TRBD2. V was clipped by 8 bases and J by 4 bases; unmatched bases: 8. This CDR3 comprises 15 residues. From germline, CDR1 is SGHTA and CDR2 FQGNSA. The CDR3 spells CASEPLAGGLYEQYF. The DNA for the CDR3 is TGTGCCAGCGAACCACTAGCGGGAGGGTTATACGAGCAGTACTTC.

This clone has only a few counts. The chain is built from TRBV4-1 and TRBJ1-5, with D possibly matching TRBD1 (5 bases). Germline V gene sequence: CDR1 MGHRA, CDR2 YSYEKL. This CDR3 is 15 amino acids long. V lost 0 bases and J 4 bases, leaving 10 bases between the germline ends. The CDR3 DNA reads TGCGCCAGCAGCCAAGAAACCGGGGCTAATCAGCCCCAGCATTTT. Its translation is CASSQETGANQPQHF.

This chain links TRBV14 with TRBJ2-1, with 8 nucleotides matching TRBD1. CDR1 and CDR2 (germline): SGHDN, FVKESK. This CDR3 has 16 residues. V shed 2 bases and J 7 bases; nucleotides not matched to a gene: 10. The CDR3 loop is CASSQPGQAAWNEQFF. The CDR3 bases are TGTGCCAGCAGCCAACCGGGACAGGCCGCCTGGAATGAGCAGTTCTTC.

The chain employs TRBV7-9 and TRBJ1-5; D is unresolved. The CDR3 has 12 residues. The germline gives CDR1 SEHNR, CDR2 FQNEAQ (reference sequence). Deletions cut 3 bases from V and 4 bases from J, with 4 bases between. In DNA form, the CDR3 reads TGTGCCAGCAGCTTGTTTAATCAGCCCCAGCATTTT. Translated, it gives CASSLFNQPQHF.

CDR3 sequence: CASSVGGRRTDTQYF. Here the CDR3 DNA reads TGTGCCAGCAGTGTCGGGGGCCGGCGCACAGATACGCAGTATTTT. The chain joins TRBV6-1 to TRBJ2-3, with D possibly called TRBD1 or TRBD2 (6 bases each). The CDR3 is 15 residues long. Looked up from germline, CDR1 is MNHNS and CDR2 is SASEGT. The V and J ends lost 4 bases and 1 base respectively, with 12 bases between them.

This clone has just one count. The chain employs TRBV6-1 and TRBJ2-7; D might be TRBD1 or TRBD2, each matching 5 bases. This CDR3 comprises 14 residues. The ends were cut back, 3 bases at V and 2 bases at J, with 11 bases in the middle. From germline, CDR1 is MNHNS and CDR2 SASEGT. CDR3 loop: CASSDWGNTYEQYF. The CDR3 DNA is TGTGCCAGCAGTGATTGGGGGAATACCTACGAGCAGTACTTC.

This clone was detected once. V is TRBV28 and J is TRBJ2-1; TRBD2 is a possible D gene (6 bases). V was cut by 8 bases and J by 4 bases, with 9 bases left in between. Germline V CDR1 and CDR2: MDHEN, SYDVKM. This CDR3 has 12 residues. CDR3 in DNA: TGTGCCAGCGGCGGGGTATACAATGAGCAGTTCTTC. Translation: CASGGVYNEQFF.

The chain employs TRBV9 and TRBJ2-7; D is perhaps TRBD1 (6 bases). Per germline, CDR1 SGDLS and CDR2 YYNGEE. The CDR3 runs 13 residues. V lost 5 bases and J 0 bases, leaving 9 bases between the germline ends. The CDR3 region is CASSPDSSYEQYF. CDR3 DNA sequence: TGTGCCAGCAGTCCGGACAGCTCCTACGAGCAGTACTTC.

This chain uses TRBV11-2 with TRBJ2-3, with no clear D. The CDR3 is 14 residues long. The germline V gene encodes CDR1 SGHAT and CDR2 FQNNGV. Trimming removed 0 bases at V and 6 bases at J, with 10 bases between. DNA for the CDR3: TGTGCCAGCAGCTTAGATCTGTCTGTGGATACGCAGTATTTT. The encoded protein is CASSLDLSVDTQYF.

The DNA of the CDR3 is TGCGCCAGCAGCTCCCCAGGCGTCTACAATGAGCAGTTCTTC. Residues: CASSSPGVYNEQFF. The gene calls are TRBV4-1 and TRBJ2-1; D is unclear. The length of the CDR3 is 14 residues. Trimming took off 5 bases at V and 3 bases at J, with 11 bases between the two ends. Germline loops: CDR1 MGHRA, CDR2 YSYEKL.

This chain's CDR3 is CSVSDRGGLQETQYF. The CDR3 nucleotides read TGCAGCGTTTCTGACAGGGGAGGGTTGCAAGAGACCCAGTACTTC. J is TRBJ2-5 and V is TRBV29-1; D is possibly TRBD1 (8 bases). The CDR3 consists of 15 residues. The V gene's germline CDR1 is SQVTM and CDR2 ANQGSEA. V lost 5 bases to trimming and J lost 2 bases, with 18 bases between them.

The chain has TRBV11-1 and TRBJ2-3, with 9 bases that match TRBD1. J was trimmed by 5 bases and V by 2 bases; bases with no gene match: 14. In germline, CDR1 is SGHAT, CDR2 FQDESV (reference sequence). The length of the CDR3 is 18 residues. The CDR3 nucleotides read TGTGCCAGCAGCTTACGGCGAGGGGGACAGGGACCTAGAGATACGCAGTATTTT. This translates into CASSLRRGGQGPRDTQYF.

Note on this clone: This CDR3 is also generated by other DNA sequences in the sample. The V gene is TRBV7-9, the J gene TRBJ2-7; D call uncertain. V was shortened by 2 bases and J by 2 bases, with 4 bases between the two germline ends. CDR3 length equals 12 residues. CDR1 SEHNR and CDR2 FQNEAQ come from the germline V gene (reference sequence). The CDR3 DNA follows: TGTGCCAGCAGCTTAATCCCCTACGAGCAGTACTTC. This gives the protein CASSLIPYEQYF.

This clone was seen a handful of times. The chain employs TRBV9 and TRBJ1-3; maybe TRBD1 (5 bases). Germline V CDR1 and CDR2: SGDLS, YYNGEE. This CDR3 spans 14 amino acids. Trimming shortened V by 0 bases and J by 2 bases, and 6 bases separated the two germline ends. In DNA, the CDR3 is TGTGCCAGCAGCGTAGCAGGGACTGGAAACACCATATATTTT. Amino acids: CASSVAGTGNTIYF.

V gene TRBV4-1 combines with J gene TRBJ2-7, with a possible D match to TRBD2 (6 bases). CDR3 length equals 15 residues. Trimming stripped 1 base from V and 2 bases from J, with 12 bases between. Per germline, CDR1 MGHRA and CDR2 YSYEKL. For the CDR3, the DNA is TGCGCCAGCAGCCAAGGAGTTAGCGGCGCCTACGAGCAGTACTTC. Its translation: CASSQGVSGAYEQYF.